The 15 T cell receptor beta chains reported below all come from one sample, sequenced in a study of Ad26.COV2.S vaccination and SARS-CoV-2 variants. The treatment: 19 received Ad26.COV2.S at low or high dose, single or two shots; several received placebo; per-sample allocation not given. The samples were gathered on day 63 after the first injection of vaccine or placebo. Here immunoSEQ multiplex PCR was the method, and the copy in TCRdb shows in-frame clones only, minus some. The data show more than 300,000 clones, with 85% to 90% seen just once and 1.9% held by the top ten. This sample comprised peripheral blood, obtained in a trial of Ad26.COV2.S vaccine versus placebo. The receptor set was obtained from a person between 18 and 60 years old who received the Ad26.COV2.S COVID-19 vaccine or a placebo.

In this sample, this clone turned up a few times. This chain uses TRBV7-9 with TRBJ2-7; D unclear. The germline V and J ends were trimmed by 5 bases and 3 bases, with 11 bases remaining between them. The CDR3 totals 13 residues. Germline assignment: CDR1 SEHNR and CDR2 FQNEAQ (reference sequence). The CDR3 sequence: CASSPRPLYEQYF. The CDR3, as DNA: TGTGCCAGCAGCCCTCGCCCCCTCTACGAGCAGTACTTC.

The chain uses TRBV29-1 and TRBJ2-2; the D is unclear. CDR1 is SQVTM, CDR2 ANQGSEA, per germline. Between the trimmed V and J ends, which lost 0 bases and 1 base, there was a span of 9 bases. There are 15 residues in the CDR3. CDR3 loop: CSVEDGRGNTGELFF. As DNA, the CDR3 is TGCAGCGTTGAAGATGGACGAGGGAACACCGGGGAGCTGTTTTTT.

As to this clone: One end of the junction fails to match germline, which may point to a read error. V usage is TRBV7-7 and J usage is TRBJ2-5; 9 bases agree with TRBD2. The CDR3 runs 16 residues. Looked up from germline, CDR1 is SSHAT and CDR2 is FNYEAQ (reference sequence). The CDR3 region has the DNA TGTGCTAGCAGCCCTAGAGGAGCGGGGGGTTGGGAGACCCAGTACTTC. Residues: CASSPRGAGGWETQYF.

CDR3 coding DNA: TGTGCCAGCAGTCCCCGGACAGTCTCTGGAAACACCATATATTTT. The encoded protein is CASSPRTVSGNTIYF. The rearrangement uses TRBV6-5 and TRBJ1-3; D is possibly TRBD1 (6 bases). V was clipped by 5 bases and J by 0 bases, with 11 bases between them. This CDR3 has 15 amino acids. Looked up from germline, CDR1 is MNHEY and CDR2 is SVGAGI.

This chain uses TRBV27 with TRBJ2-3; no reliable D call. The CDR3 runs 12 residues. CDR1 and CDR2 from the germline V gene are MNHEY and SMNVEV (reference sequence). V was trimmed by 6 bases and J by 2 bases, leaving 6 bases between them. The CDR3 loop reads CASSGFTDTQYF. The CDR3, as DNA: TGTGCCAGCAGCGGGTTCACAGATACGCAGTATTTT.

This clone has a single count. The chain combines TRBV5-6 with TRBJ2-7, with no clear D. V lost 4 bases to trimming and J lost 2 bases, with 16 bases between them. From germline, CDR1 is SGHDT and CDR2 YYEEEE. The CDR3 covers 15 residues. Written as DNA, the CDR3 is TGTGCCAGCAGCCCCCTAGGCAGTGGGGCCTACGAGCAGTACTTC. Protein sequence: CASSPLGSGAYEQYF.

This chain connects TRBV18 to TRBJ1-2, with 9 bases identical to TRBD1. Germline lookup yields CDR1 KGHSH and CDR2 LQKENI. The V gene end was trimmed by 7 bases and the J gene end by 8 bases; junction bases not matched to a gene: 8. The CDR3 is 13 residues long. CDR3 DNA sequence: TGTGCCAGCTACCAGACAGGGGGGTACGGCTACACCTTC. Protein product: CASYQTGGYGYTF.

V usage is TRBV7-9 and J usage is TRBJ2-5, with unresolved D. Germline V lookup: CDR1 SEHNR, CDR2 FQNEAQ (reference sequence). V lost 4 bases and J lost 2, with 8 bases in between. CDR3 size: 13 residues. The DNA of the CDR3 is TGTGCCAGCAGCTGGCGCAGTCAAGAGACCCAGTACTTC. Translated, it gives CASSWRSQETQYF.

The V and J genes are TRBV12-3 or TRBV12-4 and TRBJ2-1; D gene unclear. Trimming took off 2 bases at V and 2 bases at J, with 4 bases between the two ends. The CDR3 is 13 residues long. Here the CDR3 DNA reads TGTGCCAGCAGTTTAAAGACCTACAATGAGCAGTTCTTC. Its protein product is CASSLKTYNEQFF.

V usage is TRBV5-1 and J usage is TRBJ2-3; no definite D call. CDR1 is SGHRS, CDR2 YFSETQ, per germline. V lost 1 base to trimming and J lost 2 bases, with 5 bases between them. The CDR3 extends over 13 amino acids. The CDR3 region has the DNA TGCGCCAGCAGCTTGAACCCCACAGATACGCAGTATTTT. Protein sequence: CASSLNPTDTQYF.

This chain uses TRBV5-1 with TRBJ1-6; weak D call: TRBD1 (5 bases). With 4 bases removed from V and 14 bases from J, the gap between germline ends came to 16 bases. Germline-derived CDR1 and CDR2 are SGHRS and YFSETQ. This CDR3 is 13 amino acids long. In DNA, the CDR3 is TGCGCCAGCAGCCGCTCCGGGGGTGAGTCCCTCCACTTT. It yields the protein CASSRSGGESLHF.

CDR3 bases: TGTGCCAGCAATCCGGTGCCATGGTCACCCCTCCACTTT. This sequence encodes CASNPVPWSPLHF. The rearrangement uses TRBV6-5 and TRBJ1-6; D unclear. Germline V gene lookup returns CDR1 MNHEY and CDR2 SVGAGI. The germline V and J ends were trimmed by 7 bases and 10 bases, with 14 bases remaining between them. The CDR3 totals 13 residues.

In DNA, the CDR3 is TGCGCCAGCAGCCAAACGACAGGGACCAATGAAAAACTGTTTTTT. Amino acids: CASSQTTGTNEKLFF. This sequence joins TRBV5-1 and TRBJ1-4; TRBD1 matches 7 bases. The J segment lost 5 bases and the V segment lost 4 bases, leaving 8 bases of the junction unmatched. CDR1 and CDR2 from the germline V gene are SGHRS and YFSETQ. The CDR3 totals 15 residues.

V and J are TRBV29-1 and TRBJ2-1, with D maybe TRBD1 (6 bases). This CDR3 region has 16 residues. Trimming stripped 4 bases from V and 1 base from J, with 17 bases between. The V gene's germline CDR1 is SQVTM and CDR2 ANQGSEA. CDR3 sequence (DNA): TGCAGCGTTGTGCCGAACAGGGTAGGGTCCTACAATGAGCAGTTCTTC. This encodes CSVVPNRVGSYNEQFF.

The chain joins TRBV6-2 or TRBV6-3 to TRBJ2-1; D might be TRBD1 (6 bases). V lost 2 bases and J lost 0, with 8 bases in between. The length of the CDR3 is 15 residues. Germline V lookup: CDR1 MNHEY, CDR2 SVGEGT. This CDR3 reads CASSYGGPSYNEQFF. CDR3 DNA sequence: TGTGCCAGCAGTTACGGGGGCCCCTCCTACAATGAGCAGTTCTTC.